A selection of T cell receptor beta chains follows, all from one sample in a study of cytomegalovirus exposure and HLA in healthy donors. Measured with immunoSEQ multiplex PCR; TCRdb has only the in-frame clones, and not every one. The sample carries approximately 130,000 clones, around 77% recorded once. The sequenced sample was PBMCs. The origin of the receptors is a man in his fifties in good health and CMV-seronegative. CDR3s include the opening cysteine and the closing phenylalanine or tryptophan. A D gene is named only where the DNA matches it firmly. Not every row has a clone size; where given, it reads once, few, many or a size class.

d_gene	v_gene	abundance	j_gene	CDR3aa	CDR3nt
NA	TRBV11-2	NA	TRBJ1-1	CASSLVGGGSTEAFF	TGTGCCAGCAGCTTAGTCGGCGGGGGAAGCACTGAAGCTTTCTTT
TRBD2	TRBV5-5	few	TRBJ2-7	CASSPLATFHEQYF	TGTGCCAGCAGCCCACTAGCGACTTTCCACGAGCAGTACTTC
NA	TRBV9	NA	TRBJ2-7	CASRAGVEVEQYF	TGTGCCAGCAGGGCAGGCGTGGAAGTCGAGCAGTACTTC
TRBD1	TRBV28	NA	TRBJ2-5	CASSPGQVRETQYF	TGTGCCAGCAGTCCAGGACAGGTACGGGAGACCCAGTACTTC
TRBD2	TRBV9	few	TRBJ2-3	CASSGTSGRSTDTQYF	TGTGCCAGCAGCGGGACTAGCGGGAGGAGTACAGATACGCAGTATTTT
NA	TRBV20-1	NA	TRBJ2-1	CSLWAVDEQFF	TGCAGCCTATGGGCTGTTGATGAGCAGTTCTTC
NA	TRBV6-5	few	TRBJ1-5	CASSYSRDQPQHF	TGTGCCAGCAGTTACTCCCGAGATCAGCCCCAGCATTTT
TRBD2	TRBV10-3	NA	TRBJ2-7	CAIRPGLAGAGEQYF	TGTGCCATCAGACCGGGACTAGCGGGAGCTGGCGAGCAGTACTTC
NA	TRBV27	NA	TRBJ2-5	CASRSLTGQETQYF	TGTGCCAGCAGGTCCCTAACGGGGCAAGAGACCCAGTACTTC
TRBD2	TRBV19	NA	TRBJ2-7	CASSIGGREGLRCEQYF	TGTGCCAGTAGTATAGGGGGGCGGGAGGGCCTCCGTTGCGAGCAGTACTTC